A selection of T cell receptor beta chains follows, all from one sample in a study of somatic mutations in cytotoxic T cells in rheumatoid arthritis. Generated by immunoSEQ multiplex PCR, the TCRdb table keeps only in-frame clones and is missing some. The sample gives 8,500 to 13,000 clones, over 55% of which show up once; less than 40% is in the top ten. The material sequenced was CD8+ T cells sorted from blood. The source of these receptors is an adult with rheumatoid arthritis. CDR3s include the opening cysteine and the closing phenylalanine or tryptophan. Fields, in order: J gene, clone size, V gene, D gene, CDR3 length, CDR3 protein, CDR3 DNA. The D gene is left open where the match is weak. Part of the rows lack a size; the others show once, few, many or a class for expanded clones.

TRBJ2-3	.	TRBV11-3	.	15	CAITQSPDSTDTQYF	TGTGCCATCACCCAGTCCCCCGATTCCACAGATACGCAGTATTTT
TRBJ2-7	.	TRBV27	.	19	CASSLYPSINRQSSYEQYF	TGTGCCAGCAGTTTATATCCCTCTATAAACAGGCAGTCATCCTACGAGCAGTACTTC
TRBJ2-1	few	TRBV5-4	.	16	CASSLSGGRSYNEQFF	TGTGCCAGCAGCTTGTCAGGGGGGCGCTCCTACAATGAGCAGTTCTTC
TRBJ2-6	once	TRBV2	TRBD1	12	CASETGGNVLTF	TGTGCCAGCGAGACAGGGGGCAACGTCCTGACTTTC
TRBJ1-2	.	TRBV6-1	TRBD1	15	CASSDGQGAIYGYTF	TGTGCCAGCAGTGACGGACAGGGGGCCATCTATGGCTACACCTTC
TRBJ2-1	.	TRBV6-5	.	11	CASEEASLQFF	TGTGCCAGCGAAGAGGCTAGTCTCCAGTTCTTC
TRBJ1-3	few	TRBV30	.	11	CAWGPGNTIYF	TGTGCCTGGGGCCCCGGAAACACCATATATTTT
TRBJ2-7	few	TRBV29-1	.	11	CSVDRGYEQYF	TGCAGCGTTGATAGGGGCTACGAGCAGTACTTC
TRBJ1-5	few	TRBV27	.	13	CASAAASNQPQHF	TGTGCCAGTGCAGCCGCTAGCAATCAGCCCCAGCATTTT
TRBJ1-1	.	TRBV4-3	.	14	CASSQDRMNTEAFF	TGCGCCAGCAGCCAAGACAGGATGAACACTGAAGCTTTCTTT
TRBJ2-3	.	TRBV6-4	TRBD2	15	CASSGGGGATDTQYF	TGTGCCAGCAGTGGAGGCGGGGGGGCCACAGATACGCAGTATTTT
TRBJ1-2	.	TRBV5-1	TRBD1	16	CASSSGLDRSYYGYTF	TGCGCCAGCAGCTCGGGGCTGGACAGGAGCTACTATGGCTACACCTTC
TRBJ1-4	.	TRBV4-1	.	14	CASSQGYTNEKLFF	TGCGCCAGCAGCCAGGGTTATACTAATGAAAAACTGTTTTTT
TRBJ2-2	once	TRBV4-1	.	14	CASSQGQGVLELFF	TGCGCCAGCAGCCAAGGCCAGGGTGTCTTGGAGCTGTTTTTT
TRBJ1-1	once	TRBV25-1	.	16	CASRGEGVRGGSEAFF	TGTGCCAGCAGGGGGGAGGGGGTCCGAGGGGGGAGTGAAGCTTTCTTT
TRBJ2-5	.	TRBV7-9	.	15	CASSLDGSGRETQYF	TGTGCCAGCAGCTTAGATGGGTCCGGGCGGGAGACCCAGTACTTC
TRBJ1-3	.	TRBV10-3	.	14	CAISEVASGNTIYF	TGTGCCATCAGTGAGGTAGCTTCTGGAAACACCATATATTTT
TRBJ2-4	.	TRBV28	.	12	CASSPGVNIQYF	TGTGCCAGCAGTCCCGGGGTAAACATTCAGTACTTC
TRBJ1-4	once	TRBV7-6	.	15	CASSLEDSRNEKLFF	TGTGCCAGCAGCTTAGAGGACAGCCGTAATGAAAAACTGTTTTTT
TRBJ1-6	few	TRBV7-9	.	15	CASSSAAGYNSPLHF	TGTGCCAGCAGCTCGGCGGCAGGGTATAATTCACCCCTCCACTTT
TRBJ1-5	few	TRBV7-2	.	14	CASSLGLGGQPQHF	TGTGCCAGCAGCTTAGGATTAGGGGGTCAGCCCCAGCATTTT
TRBJ2-4	.	TRBV19	TRBD1	16	CASSMGGRGLQNIQYF	TGTGCCAGTAGTATGGGAGGCAGGGGGCTGCAAAACATTCAGTACTTC
TRBJ2-7	.	TRBV7-9	.	16	CASSSTLDHIHYEQYF	TGTGCCAGCAGTTCCACCCTGGACCATATTCACTACGAGCAGTACTTC
TRBJ1-1	.	TRBV2	TRBD1	16	CASSEAWDRRNTEAFF	TGTGCCAGCAGTGAAGCCTGGGACAGAAGGAACACTGAAGCTTTCTTT
TRBJ1-1	once	TRBV7-9	.	16	CVSSPTSGRGGTEAFF	TGTGTCAGCAGCCCAACCAGTGGGCGCGGGGGGACTGAAGCTTTCTTT
TRBJ1-1	.	TRBV7-9	.	12	CASSFEGAEAFF	TGTGCCAGCAGCTTCGAGGGGGCTGAAGCTTTCTTT
TRBJ2-5	.	TRBV5-1	.	15	CASSPLHAGLETQYF	TGCGCCAGCAGCCCACTCCACGCGGGCCTGGAGACCCAGTACTTC
TRBJ1-2	.	TRBV28	.	13	CASSYLRGSGYTF	TGTGCCAGCAGTTACCTCAGGGGATCTGGCTACACCTTC
TRBJ2-7	.	TRBV5-4	.	15	CASSLGGPGGYEQYF	TGTGCCAGCAGCTTGGGGGGGCCAGGGGGGTACGAGCAGTACTTC
TRBJ1-1	.	TRBV7-9	TRBD1	13	CASTWDSSTEAFF	TGTGCCAGCACCTGGGACAGTAGCACTGAAGCTTTCTTT
TRBJ1-2	medium-sized	TRBV5-1	.	15	CASSWSTESNYGYTF	TGCGCCAGCAGCTGGTCGACAGAATCTAACTATGGCTACACCTTC
TRBJ2-7	.	TRBV9	.	17	CASSPNILTGTLAEQYF	TGTGCCAGCAGCCCCAACATTTTGACAGGCACGCTTGCCGAGCAGTACTTC
TRBJ2-7	few	TRBV6-1	.	14	CASSEVVSNYEQYF	TGTGCCAGCAGTGAAGTTGTAAGTAACTACGAGCAGTACTTC
TRBJ2-7	few	TRBV6-1	TRBD1	16	CASSEEAGTGGREQYF	TGTGCCAGCAGTGAGGAAGCCGGGACAGGGGGCAGAGAGCAGTACTTC
TRBJ2-5	.	TRBV6-5	TRBD2	15	CASSYWPGGQETQYF	TGTGCCAGCAGTTACTGGCCGGGGGGGCAAGAGACCCAGTACTTC
TRBJ2-5	.	TRBV27	.	12	CASSDTIETQYF	TGTGCCAGCAGTGACACTATAGAGACCCAGTACTTC
TRBJ2-7	.	TRBV4-1	.	14	CASSQAKGGYEQYF	TGCGCCAGCAGCCAAGCCAAAGGGGGGTACGAGCAGTACTTC
TRBJ2-1	.	TRBV11-3	.	12	CASSRAGNEQFF	TGTGCCAGCTCCCGGGCCGGCAATGAGCAGTTCTTC